The sample holds many counts of the clone carrying this TCR beta chain. Its matching antigen is unknown. This record belongs to a study of T cells after yellow fever vaccination. Turning to the study itself: Low-cell-number fractions underwent preparation using SMART-Seq v4 Ultra Low Input.

Making TCR cDNA involved 5'RACE template switching, which added UMIs and a universal primer site. TCRdb re-derived calls from the 5' RACE reads in MiXCR, one entry per CDR3 protein. The sample records a few hundred thousand distinct CDR3 sequences, around 3.6% being singletons. The CDR3 has 13 amino acids. Germline CDR1 LNHDA, CDR2 SQIVND (reference sequence). Trimming stripped 3 bases from V and 6 bases from J, with 12 bases between. Study-wide points: Boosting was followed by the reappearance of most primary-vaccination clones (around 95% CD4, about 88% CD8).

This specimen consisted of PBMCs, obtained on the day of the yellow fever booster vaccination. This sequence joins TRBV19 and TRBJ2-7; no firm D call. This TCR came from a man younger than 35 who received the YFV17D yellow fever vaccine. The CDR3 nucleotides read TGTGCCAGTAGTATTAGTTCGACCAGCGAGCAGTACGTC. This gives the protein CASSISSTSEQYV.